This paragraph reports one T cell receptor (beta chain). What it binds is unknown. Data came from immunoSEQ multiplex PCR; TCRdb stores just in-frame clones and leaves some out. The sample lists a few million clones, 85% to 95% seen once, with 0.3% to 0.4% in the top ten. These data come from a study of shared clonotypes between healthy human individuals. Whole-study context: Participating donors consisted of a couple of women and three men aged 18 to 49.

Study-wide findings and caveats: Collection of samples was limited to blood; tissue repertoires likely differ. The sharing of about 5.3% of naive CD4 clonotypes was seen across a handful of donors. Estimated clonotype richness was generally higher in naive than memory subsets.

V was clipped by 7 bases and J by 1 base, with 14 bases between them. Germline V gene data show CDR1 as MDHEN and CDR2 as SYDVKM. The CDR3 is made up of 15 amino acids. The material sequenced was naive CD4+ T cells from PBMCs. The subset is: CD45RA+ positively selected. This receptor was identified in a man younger than 35 in good health. Some clones in this sample may be carry-over from other donors' samples. The chain employs TRBV28 and TRBJ2-4, with D maybe TRBD2 (5 bases). Here the CDR3 reads CASTAPGSAKNIQYF. The CDR3 DNA is TGTGCCAGCACTGCGCCGGGGTCGGCCAAAAACATTCAGTACTTC.